What follows are 7 T cell receptor beta chains derived from one specimen sequenced in a study of T-cell memory formation after mild COVID-19. TCRdb re-called the 5' RACE reads with MiXCR, one entry per CDR3 protein. The sample consists of 100,000 to 150,000 distinct CDR3 sequences, approximately 15% of them appearing once. Sequenced input: PBMCs or a T cell subset sorted from them (not recorded which). Every receptor here comes from a man aged 18 to 30 who had mild COVID-19 (a few samples of this study predate the infection). Cell type and time point are not known.

The rearrangement links TRBV20-1 to TRBJ1-2; D remains ambiguous. The CDR3 sequence is 13 residues long. With 3 bases removed from V and 2 bases from J, the gap between germline ends came to 10 bases. The germline gives CDR1 DFQATT, CDR2 SNEGSKA (reference sequence). The CDR3 is CSASPGLNYGYTF. For the CDR3, the DNA is TGCAGTGCTAGCCCGGGTCTCAACTATGGCTACACCTTC.

The chain uses TRBV7-3 and TRBJ2-2; D uncertain. Looked up from germline, CDR1 is SGHTA and CDR2 is FQGTGA. Trimming left V 5 bases short and J 2 bases short, with 12 bases between. The CDR3 covers 15 residues. CDR3 nucleotides: TGTGCCAGCAGCCCAAATTGGGGTAACACCGGGGAGCTGTTTTTT. Its protein product is CASSPNWGNTGELFF.

This clonotype has ten or more counts. The rearrangement joins TRBV7-2 to TRBJ1-2; D not resolved. This CDR3 has 13 amino acids. Germline CDR1 reads SGHTA; CDR2 reads FQGNSA. V was trimmed by 5 bases and J by 8 bases, leaving 15 bases between them. The CDR3 loop reads CASSPRRDAGYTF. The CDR3 coding sequence is TGTGCCAGCAGCCCCCGGCGTGACGCGGGCTACACCTTC.

This chain links TRBV5-1 with TRBJ2-7; D is perhaps TRBD2 (6 bases). V lost 4 bases and J lost 3, with 11 bases in between. The CDR3 spans 13 residues. Germline CDR1 and CDR2: SGHRS and YFSETQ. CDR3 nucleotides: TGCGCCAGCAGCCGGGGGACCGGCTACGAGCAGTACTTC. This sequence encodes CASSRGTGYEQYF.

A few counts support this clonotype. V usage is TRBV20-1 and J usage is TRBJ2-1; D is possibly TRBD1 (5 bases). With 6 bases removed from V and 2 bases from J, the gap between germline ends came to 20 bases. The CDR3 is made up of 16 amino acids. Per the germline V gene, CDR1 is DFQATT and CDR2 is SNEGSKA (reference sequence). The CDR3 sequence is CSAHFGAITAYNEQFF. The CDR3 DNA reads as TGCAGTGCCCACTTTGGGGCGATAACTGCCTACAATGAGCAGTTCTTC.

V usage is TRBV20-1 and J usage is TRBJ2-7; D possibly corresponds to TRBD2 (6 bases). The CDR3 has 15 amino acids. CDR1 is DFQATT and CDR2 is SNEGSKA in the germline V gene (reference sequence). With 6 bases removed from V and 0 bases from J, the gap between germline ends came to 18 bases. The CDR3 loop reads CSAPRGGSGSYEQYF. The CDR3 DNA sequence: TGCAGTGCGCCCAGAGGTGGTAGCGGCTCCTACGAGCAGTACTTC.

This clonotype has only a few counts. This rearrangement joins TRBV12-3 or TRBV12-4 to TRBJ1-1; TRBD1 might be the D (5 bases). This CDR3 has 13 amino acids. V lost 6 bases, J lost 5 bases, and 13 bases lay in between. This CDR3 is CASRRQLWTEAFF. DNA for the CDR3: TGTGCCAGCAGGAGACAGTTATGGACTGAAGCTTTCTTT.